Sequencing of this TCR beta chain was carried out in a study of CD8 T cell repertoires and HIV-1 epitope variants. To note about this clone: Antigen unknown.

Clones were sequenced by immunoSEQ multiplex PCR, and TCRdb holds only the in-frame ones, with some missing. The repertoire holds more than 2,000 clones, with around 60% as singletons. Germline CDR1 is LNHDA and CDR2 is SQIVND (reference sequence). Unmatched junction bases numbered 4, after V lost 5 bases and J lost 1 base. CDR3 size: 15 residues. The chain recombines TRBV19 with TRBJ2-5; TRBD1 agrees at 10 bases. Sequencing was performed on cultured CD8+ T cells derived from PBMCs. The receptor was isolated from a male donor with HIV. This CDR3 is CASSSGTGAQETQYF. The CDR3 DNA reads TGTGCCAGTAGTTCCGGGACAGGGGCCCAAGAGACCCAGTACTTC.